This T cell receptor (beta chain) appears in the sequencing data of a study of CD8+ T cells in alopecia areata. Extraction of RNA preceded its reverse transcription into cDNA, which served as the sequencing template. Profiled with immunoSEQ multiplex PCR; TCRdb holds only in-frame clones, not every one. Of under 150,000 clones in the sample, roughly four fifths are singletons; the top ten hold just under 25%. Germline CDR1 SGHNT, CDR2 YYREEE (reference sequence). The junction had 6 bases not matched to a gene; V was cut back by 4 bases and J by 1 base. This CDR3 is built from 15 residues. The treatment denotes: oral pan-JAK inhibitor, 5-10 mg twice daily.

This TCR came from a human donor with alopecia areata. The sample in question was CD8+ T cells sorted from blood, obtained at week 4, from a patient treated with tofacitinib. This sequence joins TRBV5-4 and TRBJ2-5; 8 bases are a match to TRBD1. The CDR3 nucleotides are TGTGCCAGCAGCCGGGACAGGAGCGCCCAAGAGACCCAGTACTTC. This encodes CASSRDRSAQETQYF.